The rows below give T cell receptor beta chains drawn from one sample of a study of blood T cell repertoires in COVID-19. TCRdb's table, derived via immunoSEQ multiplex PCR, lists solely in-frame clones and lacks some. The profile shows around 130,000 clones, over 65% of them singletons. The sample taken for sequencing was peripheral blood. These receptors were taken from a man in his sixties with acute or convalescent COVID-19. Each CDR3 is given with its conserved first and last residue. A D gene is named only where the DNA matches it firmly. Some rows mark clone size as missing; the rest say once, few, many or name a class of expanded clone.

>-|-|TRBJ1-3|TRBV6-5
TGTGCCAGCAGTTACCTGCGAGGGACTGGAAACACCATATATTTT
CASSYLRGTGNTIYF
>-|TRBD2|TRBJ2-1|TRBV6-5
TGTGCCAGCAGAAAGAACTCGGGAGGGCCCGATGAGCAGTTCTTC
CASRKNSGGPDEQFF
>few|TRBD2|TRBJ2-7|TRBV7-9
TGTGCCAGCAGCTTGGGTAGCGGGCCCTACGAGCAGTACTTC
CASSLGSGPYEQYF
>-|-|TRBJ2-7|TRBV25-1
TGTGCCAGCAGTGAAACAGGGATTAACGAGCAGTACTTC
CASSETGINEQYF
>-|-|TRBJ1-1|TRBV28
TGTGCCAGCAGTTTACCCGGGAGGGCAACTGAAGCTTTCTTT
CASSLPGRATEAFF
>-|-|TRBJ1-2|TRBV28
TGTGCCAGCAGCCAAGGACCCCTCGGGGTAGATTATGGCTACACCTTC
CASSQGPLGVDYGYTF
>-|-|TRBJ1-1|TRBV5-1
TGCGCCAGCAGCCCGCTAGGGGGATTGAACACTGAAGCTTTCTTT
CASSPLGGLNTEAFF
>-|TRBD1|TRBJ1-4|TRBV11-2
TGTGCCAGCAGCCCTCAGGACAGGGCAGGCGAAAAACTGTTTTTT
CASSPQDRAGEKLFF
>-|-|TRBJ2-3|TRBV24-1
TGTGCCACCAGTGATTTGGGCAGGGACACAGATACGCAGTATTTT
CATSDLGRDTDTQYF
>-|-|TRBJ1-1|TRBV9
TGTGCCAGCAGCGTAAGGGAGGGCGGGACTGAAGCTTTCTTT
CASSVREGGTEAFF
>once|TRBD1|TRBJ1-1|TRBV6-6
TGTGCCAGCAGAGACAGGGTAGACACTGAAGCTTTCTTT
CASRDRVDTEAFF
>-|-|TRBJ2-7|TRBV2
TGTGCCAGCAGTGAGATAAGGGGCTACGAGCAGTACTTC
CASSEIRGYEQYF
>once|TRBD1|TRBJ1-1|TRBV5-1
TGCGCCAGCAGCTTGGCATGGGCAGGGGGAGCGGGCACTGAAGCTTTCTTT
CASSLAWAGGAGTEAFF
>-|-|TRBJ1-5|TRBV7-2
TGTGCCAGCAGCTTATCTCCAGGGAACAATCAGCCCCAGCATTTT
CASSLSPGNNQPQHF
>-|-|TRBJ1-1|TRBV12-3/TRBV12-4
TGTGCCAGCAGTTTCGGTATTCGGGCTGAAGCTTTCTTT
CASSFGIRAEAFF
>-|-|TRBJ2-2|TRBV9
TGTGCCAGCAGCGAAGGGGCACCGAACACCGGGGAGCTGTTTTTT
CASSEGAPNTGELFF
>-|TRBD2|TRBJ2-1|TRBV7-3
TGTGCCAGCGCCCGGGAGGGTTCGAGCTCCTACAATGAGCAGTTCTTC
CASAREGSSSYNEQFF
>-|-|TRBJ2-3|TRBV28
TGTGCCAGCAGAATGGGGGGTCGAGATACGCAGTATTTT
CASRMGGRDTQYF
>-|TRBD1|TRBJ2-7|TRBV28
TGTGCCAGCAGCCTTGCCGGGACAGGGGCCTACGAGCAGTACTTC
CASSLAGTGAYEQYF
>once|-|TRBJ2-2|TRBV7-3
TGTGCCAGCAGCTTAACCGGGGTGAAGAACACCGGGGAGCTGTTTTTT
CASSLTGVKNTGELFF
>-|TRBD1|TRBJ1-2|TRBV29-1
TGCAGCGTCGCTCTAGCAGGGGGACCCTATGGCTACACCTTC
CSVALAGGPYGYTF
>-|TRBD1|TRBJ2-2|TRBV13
TGTGCCAGCAGACCAGGGGGCCTGGGCGGGGAGCTGTTTTTT
CASRPGGLGGELFF
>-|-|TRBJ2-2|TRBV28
TGTGCCAGCACCCGCCCTCAGGGGAATCCGACCGGGGAGCTGTTTTTT
CASTRPQGNPTGELFF
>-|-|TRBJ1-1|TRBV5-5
TGTGCCAGCAGCTTCAGGGGAACTGAAGCTTTCTTT
CASSFRGTEAFF
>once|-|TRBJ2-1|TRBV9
TGTGCCAGCAGCGTAGCTGGCGGAAACTACAATGAGCAGTTCTTC
CASSVAGGNYNEQFF
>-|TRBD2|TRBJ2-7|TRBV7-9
TGTGCCAGCAGCCCCGGGAGGCCCCACGAGCAGTACTTC
CASSPGRPHEQYF
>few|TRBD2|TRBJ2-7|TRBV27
TGTGCCAGCACTCTCGGTTACACTAGCGGGAGTGAACAGTACTTC
CASTLGYTSGSEQYF
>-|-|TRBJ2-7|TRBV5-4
TGTGCCAGCAGCTTGGGCGGAGGCTACGAGCAGTACTTC
CASSLGGGYEQYF
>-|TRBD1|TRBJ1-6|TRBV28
TGTGCCGGACAGGGGGGCTCCTATAATTCACCCCTCCACTTT
CAGQGGSYNSPLHF